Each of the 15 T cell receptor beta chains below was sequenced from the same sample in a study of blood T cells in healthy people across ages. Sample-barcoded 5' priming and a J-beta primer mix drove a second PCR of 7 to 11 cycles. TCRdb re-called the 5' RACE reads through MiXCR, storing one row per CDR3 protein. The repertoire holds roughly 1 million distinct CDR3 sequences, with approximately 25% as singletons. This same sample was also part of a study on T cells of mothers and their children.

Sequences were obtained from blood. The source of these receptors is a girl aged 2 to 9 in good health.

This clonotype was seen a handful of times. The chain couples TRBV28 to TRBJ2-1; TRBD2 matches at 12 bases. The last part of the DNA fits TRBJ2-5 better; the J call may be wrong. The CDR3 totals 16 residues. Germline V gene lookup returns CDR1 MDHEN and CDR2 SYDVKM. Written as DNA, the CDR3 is TGTGCCAGCAGTTTAGGGACTAGCGGGCTTCAAGAGACCCAGTACTTC. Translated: CASSLGTSGLQETQYF.

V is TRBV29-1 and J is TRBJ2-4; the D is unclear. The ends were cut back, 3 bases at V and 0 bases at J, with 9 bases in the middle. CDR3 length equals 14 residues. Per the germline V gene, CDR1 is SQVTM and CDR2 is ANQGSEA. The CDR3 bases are TGCAGCGTTGAGGCTATATTAGCCAAAAACATTCAGTACTTC. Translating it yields CSVEAILAKNIQYF.

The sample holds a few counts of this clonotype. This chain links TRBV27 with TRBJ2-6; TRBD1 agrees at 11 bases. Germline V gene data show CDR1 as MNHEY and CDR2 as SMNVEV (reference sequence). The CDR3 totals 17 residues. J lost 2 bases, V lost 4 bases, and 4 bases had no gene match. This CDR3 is CASSSGTGGPGANVLTF. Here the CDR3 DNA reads TGTGCCAGCAGTTCCGGGACAGGGGGTCCTGGGGCCAACGTCCTGACTTTC.

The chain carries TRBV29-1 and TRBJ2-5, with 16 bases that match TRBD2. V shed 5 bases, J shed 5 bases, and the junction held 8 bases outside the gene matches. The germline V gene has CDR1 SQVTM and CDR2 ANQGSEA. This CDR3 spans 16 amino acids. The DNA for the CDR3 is TGCAGCGTTTGGGGACTAGCGGGAGGGCCGGAGGAGACCCAGTACTTC. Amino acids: CSVWGLAGGPEETQYF.

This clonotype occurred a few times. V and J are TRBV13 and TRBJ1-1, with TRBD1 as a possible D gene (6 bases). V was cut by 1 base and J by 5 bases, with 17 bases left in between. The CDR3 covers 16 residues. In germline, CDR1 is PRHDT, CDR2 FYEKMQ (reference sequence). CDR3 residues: CASSLAGGQGNTEAFF. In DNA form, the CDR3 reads TGTGCCAGCAGCTTAGCGGGGGGGCAGGGGAATACTGAAGCTTTCTTT.

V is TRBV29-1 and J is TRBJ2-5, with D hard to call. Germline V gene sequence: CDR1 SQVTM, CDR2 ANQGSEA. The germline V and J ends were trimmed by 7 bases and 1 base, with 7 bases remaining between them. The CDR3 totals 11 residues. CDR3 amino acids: CSGGLQETQYF. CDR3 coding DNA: TGCAGCGGTGGTCTCCAAGAGACCCAGTACTTC.

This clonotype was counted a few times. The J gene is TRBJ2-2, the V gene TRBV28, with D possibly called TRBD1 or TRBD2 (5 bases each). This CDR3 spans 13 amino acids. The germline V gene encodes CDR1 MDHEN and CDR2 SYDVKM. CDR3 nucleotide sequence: TGTTCTTCTAGAGGGACCCTCCCCGGGGAGCTGTTTTTT. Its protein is CSSRGTLPGELFF.

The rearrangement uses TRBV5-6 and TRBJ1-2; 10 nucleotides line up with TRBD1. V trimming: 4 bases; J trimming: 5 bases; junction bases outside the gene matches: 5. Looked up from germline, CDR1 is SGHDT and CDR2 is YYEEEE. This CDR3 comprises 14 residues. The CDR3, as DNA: TGTGCCAGCAGCCTGAGGACAGGGGGTTATGGCTACACCTTC. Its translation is CASSLRTGGYGYTF.

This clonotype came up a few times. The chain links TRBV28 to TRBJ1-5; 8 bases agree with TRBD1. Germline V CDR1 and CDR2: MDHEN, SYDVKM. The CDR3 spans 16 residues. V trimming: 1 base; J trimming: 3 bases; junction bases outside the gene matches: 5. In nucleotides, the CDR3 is TGTGCCAGCAGTTTATTGGGACAGGTGGACAATCAGCCCCAGCATTTT. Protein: CASSLLGQVDNQPQHF.

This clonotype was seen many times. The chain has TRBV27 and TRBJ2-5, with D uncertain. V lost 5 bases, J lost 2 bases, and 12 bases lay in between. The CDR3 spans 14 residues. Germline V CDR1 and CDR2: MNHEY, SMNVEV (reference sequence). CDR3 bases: TGTGCCAGCAGTCCCTTAGGATCTCAAGAGACCCAGTACTTC. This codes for CASSPLGSQETQYF.

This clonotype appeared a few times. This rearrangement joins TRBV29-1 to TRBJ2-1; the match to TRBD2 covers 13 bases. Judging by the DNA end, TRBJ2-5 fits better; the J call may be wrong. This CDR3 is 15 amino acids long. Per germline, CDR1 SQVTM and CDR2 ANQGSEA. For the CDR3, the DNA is TGCAGCGCCGCAGGGACTAGCGGGATTGTCGAGACCCAGTACTTC. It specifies CSAAGTSGIVETQYF.

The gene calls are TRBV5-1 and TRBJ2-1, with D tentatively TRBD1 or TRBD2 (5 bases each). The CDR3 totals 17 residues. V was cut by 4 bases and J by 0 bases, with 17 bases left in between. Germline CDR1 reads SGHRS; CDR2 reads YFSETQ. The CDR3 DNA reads TGCGCCAGCAGCAAAGCTACCGGGACCATCTCCTACAATGAGCAGTTCTTC. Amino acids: CASSKATGTISYNEQFF.

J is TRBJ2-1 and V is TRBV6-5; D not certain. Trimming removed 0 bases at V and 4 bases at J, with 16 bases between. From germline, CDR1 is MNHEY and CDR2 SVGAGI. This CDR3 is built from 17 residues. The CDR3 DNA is TGTGCCAGCAGTTACTCGACGATCAGCGTGTTTTACAATGAGCAGTTCTTC. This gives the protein CASSYSTISVFYNEQFF.

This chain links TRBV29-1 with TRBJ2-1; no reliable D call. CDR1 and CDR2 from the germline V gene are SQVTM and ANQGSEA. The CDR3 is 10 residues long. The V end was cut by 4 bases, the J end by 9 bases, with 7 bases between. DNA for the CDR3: TGCAGCGTTGGCCTCCGTGAGCAGTTCTTC. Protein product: CSVGLREQFF.

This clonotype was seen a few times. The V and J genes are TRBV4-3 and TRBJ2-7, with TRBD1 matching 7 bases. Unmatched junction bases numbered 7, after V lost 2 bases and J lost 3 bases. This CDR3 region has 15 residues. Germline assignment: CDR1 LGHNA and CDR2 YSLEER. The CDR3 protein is CASSQTGASGYEQYF. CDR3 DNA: TGCGCCAGCAGCCAAACAGGGGCTTCGGGCTACGAGCAGTACTTC.